What follows are 21 T cell receptor beta chains derived from one specimen sequenced in a study of blood T cell repertoires in COVID-19. The method was immunoSEQ multiplex PCR; TCRdb's version includes in-frame clones alone and lacks a portion of them. The data contain about 390,000 clones, around 87% of them singletons. Material: peripheral blood. Receptors were obtained from a woman in her sixties with COVID-19, enrolled during active disease.

V and J are TRBV6-5 and TRBJ1-2, with D perhaps matching TRBD1 (6 bases). Germline V gene sequence: CDR1 MNHEY, CDR2 SVGAGI. This CDR3 has 14 residues. The V gene lost 2 bases and the J gene lost 4 bases, with 11 bases spanning the gap. CDR3 region: CASSYGRGAYGYTF. The DNA for the CDR3 is TGTGCCAGCAGTTACGGGAGGGGGGCCTATGGCTACACCTTC.

V gene TRBV2 combines with J gene TRBJ1-5, with D maybe TRBD1 (5 bases). The CDR3 runs to 13 residues. The V gene's germline CDR1 is SNHLY and CDR2 FYNNEI. The V end lost 3 bases, the J end lost 9 bases, and 12 bases lay between the germline ends. CDR3 protein: CASSDEGTGPQHF. CDR3 bases: TGTGCCAGCAGTGACGAGGGGACTGGGCCCCAGCATTTT. Looking up the rest from reference TRBV2 and TRBJ1-5 gives the full variable domain: EPEVTQTPSHQVTQMGQEVILRCVPISNHLYFYWYRQILGQKVEFLVSFYNNEISEKSEIFDDQFSVERPDGSNFTLKIRSTKLEDSAMYFCASSDEGTGPQHFGDGTRLSIL.

V is TRBV7-3 and J is TRBJ1-2; 10 bases match TRBD1. Germline CDR1 reads SGHTA; CDR2 reads FQGTGA. Trimming cost V 5 bases and J 5 bases; bases outside gene matches: 8. The CDR3 contains 15 residues. This CDR3 is CASSLMTGGEYGYTF. The CDR3 nucleotides read TGTGCCAGCAGCCTTATGACAGGGGGCGAGTATGGCTACACCTTC.

The chain has TRBV30 and TRBJ2-3, with unresolved D. Germline CDR1 is GTSNPN and CDR2 is SVGIG (reference sequence). Deletions cut 1 base from V and 2 bases from J, with 4 bases between. The CDR3 totals 12 residues. CDR3 in amino acids: CAWSGHTDTQYF. The CDR3 nucleotides read TGTGCCTGGAGTGGACACACAGATACGCAGTATTTT. Full variable domain (missing parts from reference TRBV30 and TRBJ2-3): SQTIHQWPATLVQPVGSPLSLECTVEGTSNPNLYWYRQAAGRGLQLLFYSVGIGQISSEVPQNLSASRPQDRQFILSSKKLLLSDSGFYLCAWSGHTDTQYFGPGTRLTVL.

The chain combines TRBV19 with TRBJ2-1, with a tentative D call TRBD2 (7 bases). The CDR3 sequence is 16 residues long. V was clipped by 1 base and J by 4 bases, with 14 bases between them. Germline V gives CDR1 LNHDA, CDR2 SQIVND (reference sequence). The CDR3 nucleotides are TGTGCCAGTAGTATAGGCCTAGGGGGGGCATACAATGAGCAGTTCTTC. As protein: CASSIGLGGAYNEQFF.

Here the CDR3 reads CASGVTGAGELFF. CDR3 DNA: TGCGCCAGCGGGGTGACAGGGGCCGGGGAGCTGTTTTTT. The J gene is TRBJ2-2, the V gene TRBV10-2; TRBD1 matches at 8 bases. This CDR3 spans 13 amino acids. CDR1 is WSHSY, CDR2 SAAADI, per germline. Germline trimming cut 8 bases from V and 6 bases from J; bases unmatched to any gene: 5.

The chain couples TRBV10-1 to TRBJ2-1, with 8 bases matching TRBD1. The ends lost 7 bases at V and 0 bases at J; junction bases unmatched: 8. The CDR3 extends over 16 amino acids. In germline, CDR1 is WNHNN, CDR2 SYGVQD (reference sequence). The CDR3 DNA is TGCGCCAGCATGGCGGGACAGGCAAGCTCCTACAATGAGCAGTTCTTC. It specifies CASMAGQASSYNEQFF.

This CDR3 is CASGPPTVQETQYF. The CDR3 DNA follows: TGTGCTAGTGGTCCCCCGACTGTGCAAGAGACCCAGTACTTC. The chain combines TRBV12-5 with TRBJ2-5; no firm D call. The CDR3 loop spans 14 amino acids. Germline V gene sequence: CDR1 LGHNT, CDR2 FRNRAP. V was clipped by 5 bases and J by 2 bases, with 12 bases between them.

The chain uses TRBV7-3 and TRBJ2-3, with D maybe TRBD1 (5 bases). The germline CDR1 and CDR2 sequences are SGHTA and FQGTGA. V lost 3 bases and J lost 4, with 14 bases in between. This CDR3 is 15 amino acids long. The CDR3 reads CASSFQGFGSDTQYF. The CDR3 coding sequence is TGTGCCAGCAGCTTTCAGGGTTTCGGCTCAGATACGCAGTATTTT.

This chain uses TRBV19 with TRBJ1-4, with TRBD1 matching 10 bases. This CDR3 is built from 16 residues. Germline trimming cut 5 bases from V and 7 bases from J; bases unmatched to any gene: 10. Germline CDR1 and CDR2: LNHDA and SQIVND (reference sequence). The CDR3 spells CASSLVSGTGVEKLFF. The CDR3, as DNA: TGTGCCAGTAGTTTGGTTTCCGGGACAGGGGTTGAAAAACTGTTTTTT.

The V and J genes are TRBV13 and TRBJ2-3, with TRBD2 matching 7 bases. Germline CDR1 PRHDT, CDR2 FYEKMQ (reference sequence). This CDR3 spans 15 amino acids. V dropped 4 bases and J dropped 5; count of bases not matched to a gene: 9. CDR3 region: CASSSKRGGGDTQYF. In DNA form, the CDR3 reads TGTGCCAGCAGCTCAAAGCGGGGCGGCGGAGATACGCAGTATTTT.

This chain connects TRBV6-2 or TRBV6-3 to TRBJ2-7; TRBD1 matches at 9 bases. V was pared by 2 bases and J by 2 bases, with 4 bases of the junction left unmatched. The germline V gene encodes CDR1 MNHEY and CDR2 SVGEGT. CDR3 size: 15 residues. The CDR3 loop reads CASSYRGQGPYEQYF. The CDR3 DNA is TGTGCCAGCAGTTACCGGGGACAGGGCCCCTACGAGCAGTACTTC.

This clone turned up a few times. CDR3 amino acids: CASISGLSRETQYF. The CDR3 nucleotides read TGTGCCAGCATAAGCGGTCTTAGCAGGGAGACCCAGTACTTC. The chain is built from TRBV6-5 and TRBJ2-5, with D possibly being TRBD2 (5 bases). This CDR3 is 14 amino acids long. Germline V gives CDR1 MNHEY, CDR2 SVGAGI. Trimming took off 7 bases at V and 5 bases at J, with 17 bases between the two ends.

A remark on this clone: The sample contains more than one DNA sequence encoding this CDR3. V and J are TRBV3-1 (or the pseudogene TRBV3-2) and TRBJ1-2; 7 bases are shared with TRBD1. This CDR3 spans 14 amino acids. The J segment lost 5 bases and the V segment lost 1 base, leaving 4 bases of the junction unmatched. Per germline, CDR1 LGHDT and CDR2 YNNKEL (reference sequence). CDR3 in DNA: TGTGCCAGCAGCCAAGGACAGGGCGGGTATGGCTACACCTTC. The encoded protein is CASSQGQGGYGYTF.

The chain employs TRBV5-1 and TRBJ2-1; 7 nucleotides align to TRBD1. Looked up from germline, CDR1 is SGHRS and CDR2 is YFSETQ. CDR3 size: 16 residues. J gave up 4 bases and V 4 bases, and 11 bases lay outside the gene matches. CDR3 bases: TGCGCCAGCAGCGCCACCCGGACAGGAGCGTACAATGAGCAGTTCTTC. Protein: CASSATRTGAYNEQFF.

The chain is built from TRBV28 and TRBJ2-3; 7 nucleotides align to TRBD2. Germline V gives CDR1 MDHEN, CDR2 SYDVKM. The CDR3 consists of 14 residues. V trimming: 8 bases; J trimming: 2 bases; junction bases outside the gene matches: 7. The CDR3 protein is CASSRGVNTDTQYF. In DNA form, the CDR3 reads TGTGCCAGCTCTCGGGGGGTGAACACAGATACGCAGTATTTT.

The V call is TRBV18, the J call TRBJ2-5; TRBD1 agrees at 8 bases. Germline trimming cut 6 bases from V and 3 bases from J; bases unmatched to any gene: 9. The CDR3 is 15 residues long. The germline gives CDR1 KGHSH, CDR2 LQKENI. The CDR3 spells CASSLGLGQEETQYF. The CDR3 nucleotides are TGTGCCAGCTCCCTCGGTTTGGGACAGGAAGAGACCCAGTACTTC.

This chain uses TRBV9 with TRBJ2-2, with 11 bases identical to TRBD2. Germline assignment: CDR1 SGDLS and CDR2 YYNGEE. This CDR3 comprises 20 residues. V lost 0 bases and J lost 0; bases outside the gene matches: 10. For the CDR3, the DNA is TGTGCCAGCAGCGTAGCTTTTAGCGGGGGGGCCACTCCGAACACCGGGGAGCTGTTTTTT. It codes for CASSVAFSGGATPNTGELFF.

The V gene is TRBV4-1, the J gene TRBJ2-7, with no clear D. The ends were cut back, 1 base at V and 4 bases at J, with 8 bases in the middle. This CDR3 is 13 amino acids long. CDR1 is MGHRA, CDR2 YSYEKL, per germline. For the CDR3, the DNA is TGCGCCAGCAGCCAAGTGGGCGCGTACGAGCAGTACTTC. Its protein is CASSQVGAYEQYF.

This sequence joins TRBV18 and TRBJ2-5, with TRBD2 as a possible D gene (5 bases). This CDR3 spans 13 amino acids. V shed 0 bases and J shed 5 bases, with 7 bases lying between them. The germline V gene has CDR1 KGHSH and CDR2 LQKENI. The CDR3 nucleotides are TGTGCCAGCTCACCACCCGGCGGGGAGACCCAGTACTTC. This encodes CASSPPGGETQYF.

In its sample, this clone was seen once. V gene TRBV21-1 combines with J gene TRBJ2-7; TRBD2, the table's D call, was not compared with the DNA. TRBV21-1 is annotated as a pseudogene. The CDR3 covers 17 residues. The CDR3 DNA reads TGTGCCAGCAGCAAAGCAATAGGGCCTCCGCGAGGGTACGAGCAGTACTTC. This codes for CASSKAIGPPRGYEQYF.